This T cell receptor (beta chain) was retrieved from a study of Tregs in tolerant kidney transplant recipients. Findings and caveats of the study: The small number of patients limits these findings pending further validation. No direct test of biological reproducibility was done here.

In regard to this clone: Its antigen is not known.

This CDR3 is built from 14 residues. Germline V gives CDR1 MNHEY, CDR2 SVGAGI. Trimming shortened V by 5 bases and J by 4 bases, and 12 bases separated the two germline ends. Assay: immunoSEQ multiplex PCR; the TCRdb copy retains only in-frame clones and omits some. The profile shows 90,000 to 150,000 clones, about 90% of them singletons. The sample comprised CD4+ T cells from blood. The chain employs TRBV6-5 and TRBJ2-1; D possibly uses TRBD1 or TRBD2 (6 bases each). The clonotype was recovered from a human donor in good health. The CDR3 sequence is CASSPGGLYNEQFF. The CDR3 nucleotides are TGTGCCAGCAGTCCCGGGGGCCTTTACAATGAGCAGTTCTTC.